The 15 T cell receptor beta chains below were found in one sample sequenced in a study of T cell clones after liver transplantation. Here immunoSEQ multiplex PCR was the method, and the copy in TCRdb shows in-frame clones only, minus some. The table records about 58,000 clones, about 70% of them present only once. Sequences were derived from CD4+ T cells from blood, sampled at the approximately 16-month timepoint. These receptor sequences come from a human patient who received a liver transplant. Some T cells may have come from the graft donor.

The chain joins TRBV7-6 to TRBJ2-5; no clear D. The tail of the sequence fits TRBJ2-7 better, so the J call may be wrong. The CDR3 extends over 13 amino acids. Germline V gene sequence: CDR1 SGHVS, CDR2 FNYEAQ. As DNA, the CDR3 is TGTGCCAGCAGCTTAGACACCAACTACGAGCAGTACTTC. Encoded protein: CASSLDTNYEQYF.

This chain links TRBV11-3 with TRBJ2-1, with TRBD2 identical over 11 bases. The CDR3 runs 17 residues. V lost 5 bases, J lost 9 bases, and 15 bases stayed unmatched. Germline V gene lookup returns CDR1 SGHNT and CDR2 YENEEA. The chain's CDR3 is CASSEMDSGRALSEQFF. As DNA, the CDR3 is TGTGCCAGCAGCGAAATGGATAGCGGGAGGGCCCTTTCTGAGCAGTTCTTC.

The chain couples TRBV28 to TRBJ1-4; D unclear. CDR1 is MDHEN, CDR2 SYDVKM, per germline. The V and J ends lost 1 base and 4 bases respectively, with 7 bases between them. This CDR3 region has 14 residues. The CDR3 loop reads CASSLYSFNEKLFF. The CDR3 DNA follows: TGTGCCAGCAGTTTATACAGTTTTAATGAAAAACTGTTTTTT.

The rearrangement uses TRBV19 and TRBJ1-4; D is uncertain. Trimming pared 2 bases from V and 7 bases from J, leaving 5 bases between. The CDR3 runs 12 residues. CDR1 is LNHDA, CDR2 SQIVND, per germline (reference sequence). CDR3 sequence: CASSIRGEKLFF. The CDR3 DNA sequence: TGTGCCAGTAGTATACGGGGTGAAAAACTGTTTTTT. Looking up the rest from reference TRBV19 and TRBJ1-4 gives the full variable domain: DGGITQSPKYLFRKEGQNVTLSCEQNLNHDAMYWYRQDPGQGLRLIYYSQIVNDFQKGDIAEGYSVSREKKESFPLTVTSAQKNPTAFYLCASSIRGEKLFFGSGTQLSVL.

This chain connects TRBV7-9 to TRBJ2-3, with 8 positions matching TRBD2. Germline CDR1 is SEHNR and CDR2 is FQNEAQ (reference sequence). This CDR3 spans 15 amino acids. V trimming: 4 bases; J trimming: 1 base; junction bases outside the gene matches: 4. CDR3 in DNA: TGTGCCAGCAGCTCCCCTAGCGGGCGCACAGATACGCAGTATTTT. Amino acid sequence: CASSSPSGRTDTQYF.

The chain is built from TRBV6-5 and TRBJ1-2; 10 bases agree with TRBD1. After removal of 5 bases from V and 4 bases from J, the junction contained 7 bases not matched to a gene. Germline lookup yields CDR1 MNHEY and CDR2 SVGAGI. The CDR3 totals 15 residues. The CDR3 is CASSRPTGGVYGYTF. The DNA of the CDR3 is TGTGCCAGCAGTCGACCGACAGGGGGCGTCTATGGCTACACCTTC.

The chain joins TRBV11-2 to TRBJ1-5, with D unresolved. V was shortened by 1 base and J by 7 bases, with 14 bases between the two germline ends. Germline V gives CDR1 SGHAT, CDR2 FQNNGV. This CDR3 spans 15 amino acids. CDR3 region: CASSLAVGESQPQHF. CDR3 DNA sequence: TGTGCCAGCAGCTTAGCCGTGGGCGAGAGCCAGCCCCAGCATTTT.

The chain couples TRBV7-8 to TRBJ1-2, with a possible D match to TRBD1 (6 bases). The V and J ends lost 5 bases and 0 bases respectively, with 22 bases between them. This CDR3 contains 18 residues. Germline V gene data show CDR1 as SGHVS and CDR2 as FQNEAQ. The DNA for the CDR3 is TGTGCCAGCAGCAAGGCCGGGGGCCGGACGTCTGCTAACTATGGCTACACCTTC. Protein product: CASSKAGGRTSANYGYTF. Based on the CDR3 plus reference TRBV7-8 and TRBJ1-2, the full variable domain is GAGVSQSPRYKVAKRGQDVALRCDPISGHVSLFWYQQALGQGPEFLTYFQNEAQLDKSGLPSDRFFAERPEGSVSTLKIQRTQQEDSAVYLCASSKAGGRTSANYGYTFGSGTRLTVV.

This sequence joins TRBV28 and TRBJ2-3, with D unresolved. Germline V gene sequence: CDR1 MDHEN, CDR2 SYDVKM. V was shortened by 2 bases and J by 15 bases, with 21 bases between the two germline ends. This CDR3 is built from 14 residues. CDR3 DNA sequence: TGTGCCAGCAGTTTACGGTCGGGCGGCGGTCGGCTATATTTT. It is translated as CASSLRSGGGRLYF.

The chain has TRBV19 and TRBJ2-3, with D uncertain. The CDR3 has 14 residues. The germline V and J ends were trimmed by 1 base and 0 bases, with 5 bases remaining between them. In germline, CDR1 is LNHDA, CDR2 SQIVND (reference sequence). The CDR3 sequence is CASSIVDSTDTQYF. The CDR3 nucleotides read TGTGCCAGTAGTATAGTGGACAGCACAGATACGCAGTATTTT.

J is TRBJ2-4 and V is TRBV28, with D possibly TRBD2 on 5 matching bases. V was pared by 10 bases and J by 0 bases, with 19 bases between. The CDR3 consists of 16 residues. Germline CDR1 reads MDHEN; CDR2 reads SYDVKM. CDR3 nucleotides: TGTGCCATATCGAGGGCCGATACTATAGCCAAAAACATTCAGTACTTC. It encodes CAISRADTIAKNIQYF.

The V gene is TRBV7-9, the J gene TRBJ1-2, with D maybe TRBD1 (6 bases). The CDR3 spans 15 residues. With 1 base removed from V and 2 bases from J, the gap between germline ends came to 11 bases. CDR1 is SEHNR and CDR2 is FQNEAQ in the germline V gene (reference sequence). CDR3 amino acids: CASSLGHRANYGYTF. CDR3 bases: TGTGCCAGCAGCTTAGGACACAGGGCCAACTATGGCTACACCTTC.

V gene TRBV10-1 combines with J gene TRBJ2-6; either TRBD1 or TRBD2 may fit D (5 bases each). The CDR3 sequence is 16 residues long. CDR1 is WNHNN and CDR2 is SYGVQD in the germline V gene (reference sequence). The V end was cut by 0 bases, the J end by 0 bases, with 6 bases between. Here the CDR3 reads CASSESRGSGANVLTF. CDR3 coding DNA: TGCGCCAGCAGTGAGTCGAGGGGCTCTGGGGCCAACGTCCTGACTTTC.

The chain combines TRBV28 with TRBJ1-4; D ambiguous. Germline assignment: CDR1 MDHEN and CDR2 SYDVKM. With 3 bases removed from V and 2 bases from J, the gap between germline ends came to 13 bases. This CDR3 has 16 residues. CDR3 DNA sequence: TGTGCCAGCAGTTTCGCCAGTTCGAGCACTAATGAAAAACTGTTTTTT. Its protein is CASSFASSSTNEKLFF.

The rearrangement uses TRBV5-1 and TRBJ2-3; TRBD2 aligns across 12 bases. With V trimmed by 5 bases and J by 2 bases, 9 bases remained unmatched. This CDR3 has 17 residues. CDR1 is SGHRS and CDR2 is YFSETQ in the germline V gene. In DNA, the CDR3 is TGCGCCAGCAGGCCAAGACTAGCGGGAGTTCCCACAGATACGCAGTATTTT. It specifies CASRPRLAGVPTDTQYF.